This T cell receptor beta chain was recovered during a study of cytomegalovirus exposure and HLA in healthy donors. The study's findings and limits: There were some public TCRs occurring in many donors, but most TCR sequences were rare. A later analysis found most CMV-associated TCR beta chains apparently HLA-restricted. In a later analysis, TCR beta V- and J-gene trimming was associated with a missense DCLRE1C variant.

As regards this clone: Its antigen is not identified.

Amplification used 60 Vbeta primers and 13 Jbeta primers. Clones were read by immunoSEQ multiplex PCR, and TCRdb kept only the in-frame ones, dropping some. The listing records about 140,000 clones. V lost 0 bases to trimming and J lost 2 bases, with 8 bases between them. This CDR3 has 14 amino acids. Per germline, CDR1 LNHDA and CDR2 SQIVND (reference sequence). This clonotype was sampled from a man between 40 and 49 years old in good health and CMV-seronegative. Specimen: PBMCs. The V call is TRBV19, the J call TRBJ2-7, with D possibly matching TRBD1 (6 bases). The CDR3 spells CASSIDRGTYEQYF. CDR3 nucleotides: TGTGCCAGTAGTATAGACAGGGGTACCTACGAGCAGTACTTC.